One sample yielded the 16 T cell receptor beta chains listed below, sequenced in a study of T cell clonality in common variable immunodeficiency (dated by TCRdb to between 2015 and 2017). Libraries were built with the immunoSEQ multiplex PCR assay. TCRdb limited this immuneACCESS table to in-frame rearrangements with V and J called. A share of clones is missing; checked studies link under half to unresolved V genes, and the rest is unexplained. Listed for this sample are approximately 40,000 clones, none observed only a single time. 8.5% to 12% of the sample comes from the top ten. The material sequenced was peripheral blood mononuclear cells. The source is a person aged 18-70 years in good health.

This clone was recorded at least ten times. At one boundary the junction diverges from the germline segment, which might be a read error. The read stops 3 residues short of the end of the CDR3; the missing end is completed from the germline J gene. This chain uses TRBV10-3 with TRBJ1-2, with 9 positions matching TRBD1. The CDR3 length is 15 residues. From germline, CDR1 is ENHRY and CDR2 SYGVKD. CDR3 protein: CAITDPGTGIYGYTF. CDR3 DNA (partial): TGTGCGATCACCGATCCCGGGACAGGGATCTATGGC.

There are many counts of this clone. The missing CDR3 end, 3 residues past where the read stops, is filled in from the germline J gene. V is TRBV18 and J is TRBJ2-7, with 10 nucleotides matching TRBD1. Germline V gives CDR1 KGHSH, CDR2 LQKENI. CDR3 length: 18 residues. The V gene end was trimmed by 3 bases and the J gene end by 4 bases; junction bases not matched to a gene: 15. The CDR3 bases that were read are TGTGCCAGCTCACCTCAAGGACAGGGGGTTACGAAAAGGTACGAG. This translates into CASSPQGQGVTKRYE. The whole CDR3 is CASSPQGQGVTKRYEQYF.

This clone was seen ten or more times. The CDR3 here is CAWSVKRAQETQYF. Incomplete CDR3 DNA: TGTGCCTGGAGTGTAAAGAGGGCCCAAGAGACC. This chain connects TRBV30 to TRBJ2-5; TRBD2 is a possible D gene (5 bases). The read ends 3 residues early relative to the CDR3; the germline J gene fills the gap. The length of the CDR3 is 14 residues. From germline, CDR1 is GTSNPN and CDR2 SVGIG (reference sequence). The V gene lost 0 bases and the J gene lost 1 base, with 9 bases spanning the gap.

This clone was seen repeatedly, ten times or more. CDR3 loop: CASSSYSSGNTIYF. Incomplete CDR3 DNA: TGTGCCAGCAGTTCCTACTCCTCTGGAAACACC. This chain connects TRBV6-2 or TRBV6-3 to TRBJ1-3; D is unresolved. The read ends 3 residues shy of where the CDR3 ends; the end is completed using the germline J gene. The germline V gene encodes CDR1 MNHEY and CDR2 SVGEGT. This CDR3 has 14 amino acids. The V end was cut by 4 bases, the J end by 0 bases, with 7 bases between.

The table lists this clone with many counts. The DNA ends 3 residues before the CDR3 does, and the rest of the CDR3 is filled in from the germline J gene. The chain links TRBV5-1 to TRBJ1-6; D call uncertain. With 0 bases removed from V and 0 bases from J, the gap between germline ends came to 10 bases. The CDR3 has 17 amino acids. Germline CDR1 reads SGHRS; CDR2 reads YFSETQ. Incomplete CDR3 DNA: TGCGCCAGCAGCTTGGGCGCGGGGAGCTCCTATAATTCACCC. As protein: CASSLGAGSSYNSP. The entire CDR3 protein is CASSLGAGSSYNSPLHF.

This clone was seen at least ten times. The CDR3 protein is CASSSQANTEAFF. CDR3 DNA (partial): TGTGCCAGCTCCAGCCAGGCAAACACTGAA. The chain links TRBV18 to TRBJ1-1; D remains ambiguous. Read coverage stops 3 residues before the CDR3 terminus; the germline J gene supplies the remainder. This CDR3 spans 13 amino acids. V lost 6 bases and J 2 bases, leaving 10 bases between the germline ends. CDR1 KGHSH and CDR2 LQKENI come from the germline V gene.

This clone was seen at least ten times. The read comes to an end 3 residues before the CDR3 does, leaving the germline J gene to fill in the end. This chain connects TRBV5-1 to TRBJ1-6; perhaps TRBD1 as D (6 bases). Between the trimmed V and J ends, which lost 0 bases and 7 bases, there was a span of 14 bases. CDR3 size: 16 residues. Per the germline V gene, CDR1 is SGHRS and CDR2 is YFSETQ. The sequenced CDR3 bases are TGCGCCAGCAGCTTGGAACCCAGGGGATCCAATTCACCC. Amino acid sequence: CASSLEPRGSNSP. In full, the CDR3 is CASSLEPRGSNSPLHF.

This clone was observed many times. With the read ending 3 residues before the CDR3 end, the germline J gene is used to fill in that end. The V gene is TRBV5-1, the J gene TRBJ2-3, with TRBD2 matching 11 bases. The CDR3 is made up of 14 amino acids. The germline V gene has CDR1 SGHRS and CDR2 YFSETQ. With 4 bases clipped from V and 6 bases from J, the junction kept 4 bases outside the gene matches. Here the CDR3 reads CASSRLAGTDTQYF. CDR3 DNA, as far as it was read: TGCGCCAGCAGCCGACTAGCGGGGACGGATACG. Full variable domain (rest looked up from reference TRBV5-1 and TRBJ2-3): KAGVTQTPRYLIKTRGQQVTLSCSPISGHRSVSWYQQTPGQGLQFLFEYFSETQRNKGNFPGRFSGRQFSNSRSEMNVSTLELGDSALYLCASSRLAGTDTQYFGPGTRLTVL.

This clone was detected many times. The CDR3 end lies 3 residues beyond the end of the read and is filled in from the germline J gene. V gene TRBV5-1 combines with J gene TRBJ1-1; possible D gene TRBD1, 5 bases. The CDR3 has 14 amino acids. Trimming shortened V by 1 base and J by 3 bases, and 10 bases separated the two germline ends. Germline-derived CDR1 and CDR2 are SGHRS and YFSETQ. The part of the CDR3 DNA that was read is TGCGCCAGCAGCTTGTGGGGGGTAGACACTGAA. Encoded protein: CASSLWGVDTE. The CDR3, in full, reads CASSLWGVDTEAFF.

The sample holds many counts of this clone. Incomplete CDR3 DNA: TGTGCCAGCAATTCTGCAGGGAAAGGC. Translation: CASNSAGKG. The whole CDR3 protein reads CASNSAGKGYTF. The rearrangement uses TRBV7-2 and TRBJ1-2, with TRBD1 as a possible D gene (5 bases). Sequencing ends 3 residues short of the CDR3 end; the germline J gene provides the rest. The length of the CDR3 is 12 residues. The germline V gene has CDR1 SGHTA and CDR2 FQGNSA. The variable domain in full, with the rest retrieved from reference TRBV7-2 and TRBJ1-2, is GAGVSQSPSNKVTEKGKDVELRCDPISGHTALYWYRQSLGQGLEFLIYFQGNSAPDKSGLPSDRFSAERTGGSVSTLTIQRTQQEDSAVYLCASNSAGKGYTFGSGTRLTVV.

The table lists this clone with many counts. The sequenced fragment ends 3 residues before the CDR3 boundary, so the rest is inferred from the germline J gene. The chain recombines TRBV2 with TRBJ1-5; TRBD1 is a possible D gene (6 bases). Germline V gene data show CDR1 as SNHLY and CDR2 as FYNNEI. The V and J ends lost 7 bases and 4 bases respectively, with 11 bases between them. The CDR3 runs to 13 residues. The CDR3 spells CASTRDINQPQHF. Incomplete CDR3 DNA: TGTGCCAGCACCCGGGACATTAATCAGCCC.

In this sample, this clone turned up many times. The read comes to an end 3 residues before the CDR3 does, leaving the germline J gene to fill in the end. This chain joins TRBV12-3 or TRBV12-4 and TRBJ1-1; possibly TRBD1 for D (6 bases). V was trimmed by 6 bases and J by 6 bases, leaving 17 bases between them. This CDR3 has 14 residues. CDR3 DNA, as far as it was read: TGTGCCAGCAGCCCAAACAGGGACGGGGCTGAA. It yields the protein CASSPNRDGAE. The whole CDR3 protein reads CASSPNRDGAEAFF.

This clone appeared many times. With the read ending 3 residues before the CDR3 end, the germline J gene is used to fill in that end. The rearrangement links TRBV5-1 to TRBJ1-2; D perhaps matches TRBD1 (6 bases). Germline CDR1 SGHRS, CDR2 YFSETQ. The CDR3 loop spans 13 amino acids. The CDR3 reads CASSGLYRDGYTF. The CDR3 bases that were read are TGCGCCAGCAGCGGGTTGTACAGGGACGGC. Combining the CDR3 with reference TRBV5-1 and TRBJ1-2 gives the whole variable domain KAGVTQTPRYLIKTRGQQVTLSCSPISGHRSVSWYQQTPGQGLQFLFEYFSETQRNKGNFPGRFSGRQFSNSRSEMNVSTLELGDSALYLCASSGLYRDGYTFGSGTRLTVV.

The table lists this clone with many counts. Coverage ceases 3 residues before the CDR3 finishes, and the germline J gene fills in the end. The chain employs TRBV5-4 and TRBJ1-5; 7 positions match TRBD1. V trimming: 2 bases; J trimming: 6 bases; junction bases outside the gene matches: 11. The V gene's germline CDR1 is SGHNT and CDR2 YYREEE (reference sequence). The CDR3 consists of 16 residues. The CDR3 here is CASSFRQGRVSQPQHF. The CDR3 bases that were read are TGTGCCAGCAGCTTTCGACAGGGAAGGGTTAGTCAGCCC.

This clone has ten or more counts. Sequencing ends 3 residues short of the CDR3 end; the germline J gene provides the rest. The V and J genes are TRBV20-1 and TRBJ2-3; TRBD2 is a possible D gene (6 bases). CDR3 length: 16 residues. V lost 3 bases and J 1 base, leaving 17 bases between the germline ends. Germline values: CDR1 DFQATT, CDR2 SNEGSKA (reference sequence). The CDR3 sequence is CSASGDSGGGTDTQYF. The CDR3 bases that were read are TGCAGTGCTAGCGGGGACTCCGGAGGCGGCACAGATACG.

This clone came up many times. The DNA ends 3 residues before the CDR3 does, and the rest of the CDR3 is filled in from the germline J gene. J is TRBJ2-1 and V is TRBV15; no definite D call. Germline assignment: CDR1 LNHNV and CDR2 YYDKDF (reference sequence). The CDR3 has 17 residues. Trimming stripped 0 bases from V and 6 bases from J, with 18 bases between. Incomplete CDR3 DNA: TGTGCCACCAGCAGAGATCATGGCAGGCCCCTCGGCAATGAG. Translating gives CATSRDHGRPLGNE. The full CDR3 reads CATSRDHGRPLGNEQFF.